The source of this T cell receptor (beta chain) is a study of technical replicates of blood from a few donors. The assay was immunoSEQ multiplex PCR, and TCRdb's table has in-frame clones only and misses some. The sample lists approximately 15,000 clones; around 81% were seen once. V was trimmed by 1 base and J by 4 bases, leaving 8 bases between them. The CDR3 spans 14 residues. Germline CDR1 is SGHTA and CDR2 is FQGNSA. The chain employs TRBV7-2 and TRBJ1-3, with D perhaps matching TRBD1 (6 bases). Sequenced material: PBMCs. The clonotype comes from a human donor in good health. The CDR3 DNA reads TGTGCCAGCAGCTTAGTGGGGGCCGGAAACACCATATATTTT. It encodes CASSLVGAGNTIYF.